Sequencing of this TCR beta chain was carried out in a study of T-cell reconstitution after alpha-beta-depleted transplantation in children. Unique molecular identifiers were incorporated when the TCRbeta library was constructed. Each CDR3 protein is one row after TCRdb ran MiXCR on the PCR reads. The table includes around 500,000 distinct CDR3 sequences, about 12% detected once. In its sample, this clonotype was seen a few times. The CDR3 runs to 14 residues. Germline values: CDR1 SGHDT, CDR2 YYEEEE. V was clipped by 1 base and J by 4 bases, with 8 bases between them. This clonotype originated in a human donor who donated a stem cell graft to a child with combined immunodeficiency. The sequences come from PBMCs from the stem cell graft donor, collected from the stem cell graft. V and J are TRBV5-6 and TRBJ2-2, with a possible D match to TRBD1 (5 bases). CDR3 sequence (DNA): TGTGCCAGCAGCTTGCAGGGTACCACCGGGGAGCTGTTTTTT. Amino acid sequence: CASSLQGTTGELFF.